This entry is about one T cell receptor (beta chain). Antigen specificity is unknown. V shed 0 bases and J shed 3 bases, with 14 bases lying between them. CDR1 MNHEY and CDR2 SVGAGI come from the germline V gene. The CDR3 has 16 residues. This sample was included in a study of cytomegalovirus exposure and HLA in healthy donors. Study outcomes and limitations: The listing of 160 or so TCR beta chains classed them as cytomegalovirus-associated. Researchers reported from a later analysis that most CMV-associated TCR beta chains appeared HLA-restricted. Some segments of the V type, notably TRBV6-2 and TRBV6-3, were excluded as indistinguishable. V- and J-gene trimming of TCR beta was linked (in a later analysis) to a missense DCLRE1C variant.

Primers: 60 Vbeta forward and 13 Jbeta reverse. Here immunoSEQ multiplex PCR was the method, and the copy in TCRdb shows in-frame clones only, minus some. There are 100,000 or so clones in the sample; approximately 69% occur only once, and approximately 3% lies in the top ten. This chain links TRBV6-5 with TRBJ1-2; possible D gene TRBD1, 5 bases. The sequence came from a man under 40 in good health and CMV-seronegative. The sequencing sample was made of PBMCs. The CDR3 DNA sequence: TGTGCCAGCAGTTACTCGACTGGGGAGGGGTACTATGGCTACACCTTC. It translates to CASSYSTGEGYYGYTF.